This is a list of T cell receptor beta chains from one sample in a study of T cells in Graves' hyperthyroidism and ophthalmopathy. TCRdb fed the multiplex PCR reads into MiXCR, producing one record per CDR3 protein. This table has some 270,000 distinct CDR3 sequences, roughly 15% appearing once. Material for sequencing was blood. All receptors derive from a woman in her 40s with Graves' hyperthyroidism. Each CDR3 is given with its conserved first and last residue. D genes are given only for firm matches. Expanded clones get a size class; other rows say once, few or many, or leave the size out.

TRBV20-1	TRBJ2-7	many	TRBD2	TGCAGTGCTCTTAGCATGCGGGAGGGATACGAGCAGTACTTC	CSALSMREGYEQYF
TRBV18	TRBJ1-1	.	.	TGTGCCAGCTCACCAAGATTACCTACCGGGAACACTGAAGCTTTCTTT	CASSPRLPTGNTEAFF
TRBV3-1	TRBJ2-3	many	TRBD1	TGTGCCAGCAGCCAAGAACAGGGGGATACGCAGTATTTT	CASSQEQGDTQYF
TRBV28	TRBJ2-7	many	.	TGTGCCAGCAGTTTAAGGACAACTAGAGGGGCCTCCTCCTACGAGCAGTACTTC	CASSLRTTRGASSYEQYF
TRBV4-1	TRBJ2-1	.	.	TGCGCCAGCAGCCAAGAAAGGGTCCATGAGCAGTTCTTC	CASSQERVHEQFF
TRBV6-1	TRBJ2-7	many	TRBD2	TGTGCCAGCAGTTGGGGGGAGGGCGGCTACTACGAGCAGTACTTC	CASSWGEGGYYEQYF
TRBV27	TRBJ1-5	many	.	TGTGCCAGCAGTTCGAAAGCGACAGTGAGCAATCAGCCCCAGCATTTT	CASSSKATVSNQPQHF
TRBV20-1	TRBJ2-1	.	.	TGCAGTGCCGAAGGTGGGGGCTACAATGAGCAGTTCTTC	CSAEGGGYNEQFF
TRBV20-1	TRBJ1-4	many	.	TGCAGTGCTAGACTCCCGTGGGGAGATGAAAAACTGTTTTTT	CSARLPWGDEKLFF
TRBV28	TRBJ2-7	many	TRBD1	TGTGCCAGCAGGCCCGGGACAGGTGTTGGAGAGCAGTACTTC	CASRPGTGVGEQYF
TRBV12-3/TRBV12-4	TRBJ2-5	many	.	TGTGCCAGCAGTCCCGGGGGACTGCAAGAGACCCAGTACTTC	CASSPGGLQETQYF
TRBV28	TRBJ1-2	many	.	TGTGCCAGCAGTTTACATGGATACTATGGCTACACCTTC	CASSLHGYYGYTF
TRBV4-1	TRBJ2-6	few	TRBD2	TGCGCCAGCAGCCAGGGTGGACTAGCAATCTCTGGGGCCAACGTCCTGACTTTC	CASSQGGLAISGANVLTF
TRBV18	TRBJ2-1	many	.	TGTGCCAGCTCCCGGGGGAGCAATGAGCAGTTCTTC	CASSRGSNEQFF
TRBV28	TRBJ2-2	few	TRBD2	TGTGCCAGCAGGCACCCTAGCGGTAATACCGGGGAGCTGTTTTTT	CASRHPSGNTGELFF
TRBV10-1	TRBJ2-7	.	.	TGCGCCAGCAGTGAGCAGGGGACACTCTCCTACGAGCAGTACTTC	CASSEQGTLSYEQYF
TRBV20-1	TRBJ2-3	many	TRBD2	TGCAGTGCCCCGACTAGCGGGGTCAGCACAGATACGCAGTATTTT	CSAPTSGVSTDTQYF
TRBV18	TRBJ2-5	.	TRBD1	TGTGCCAGCTCACCCCGGGACAGGGGGTTTGAGACCCAGTACTTC	CASSPRDRGFETQYF
TRBV25-1	TRBJ1-4	few	TRBD1	TGTGCCAGCAGTGGTGAGACAGGGTTAGATGAAAAACTGTTTTTT	CASSGETGLDEKLFF
TRBV18	TRBJ2-2	few	TRBD2	TGTGCCAGCTCACCGAGCGGAGGACTAGGAGCCGGGGAGCTGTTTTTT	CASSPSGGLGAGELFF
TRBV12-3/TRBV12-4	TRBJ2-5	.	TRBD2	TGTGCCAGCAGTTTAGCGGGGGGAGGGCTCGGGCAGCAGGAGACCCAGTACTTC	CASSLAGGGLGQQETQYF
TRBV7-8	TRBJ1-1	many	.	TGTGCCAGCAGCTTAGTTGAGGTTGCAGCTTTCTTT	CASSLVEVAAFF
TRBV10-3	TRBJ2-7	many	TRBD2	TGTGCCATCGAATCCCGGCGGGAGCGGCACGAGCAGTACTTC	CAIESRRERHEQYF
TRBV19	TRBJ2-1	few	TRBD2	TGTGCCAGTAGTGTCCGGGGACTAGCGGGAGGGGATGAGCAGTTCTTC	CASSVRGLAGGDEQFF
TRBV7-9	TRBJ2-1	many	.	TGTGCCAGCAGCCCCCGGGGATCCTACAATGAGCAGTTCTTC	CASSPRGSYNEQFF
TRBV25-1	TRBJ1-2	few	.	TGTGCCAGCGGGACCGACGTTCGGTATGGCTACACCTTC	CASGTDVRYGYTF
TRBV27	TRBJ2-2	once	.	TGTGCCAGCAGTTTGTCGAACACCGGGGAGCTGTTTTTT	CASSLSNTGELFF
TRBV6-1	TRBJ2-7	.	.	TGTGCCAGCAGTTGGCAGGGAGGTGGCGACGAGCAGTACTTC	CASSWQGGGDEQYF